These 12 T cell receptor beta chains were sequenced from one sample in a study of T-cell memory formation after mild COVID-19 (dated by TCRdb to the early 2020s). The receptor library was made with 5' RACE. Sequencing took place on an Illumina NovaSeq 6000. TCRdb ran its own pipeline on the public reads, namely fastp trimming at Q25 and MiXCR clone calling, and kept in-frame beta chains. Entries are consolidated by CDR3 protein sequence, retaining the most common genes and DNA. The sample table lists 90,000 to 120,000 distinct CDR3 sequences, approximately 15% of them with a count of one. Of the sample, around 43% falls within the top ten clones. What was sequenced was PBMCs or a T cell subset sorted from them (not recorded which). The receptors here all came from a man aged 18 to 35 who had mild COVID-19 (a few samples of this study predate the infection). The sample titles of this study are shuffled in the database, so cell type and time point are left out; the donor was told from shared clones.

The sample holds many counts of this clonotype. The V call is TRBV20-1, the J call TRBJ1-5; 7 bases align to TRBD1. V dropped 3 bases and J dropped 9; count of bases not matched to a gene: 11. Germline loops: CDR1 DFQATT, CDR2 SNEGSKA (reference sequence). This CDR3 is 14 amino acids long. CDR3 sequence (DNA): TGCAGTGCTAGCCGCACGACAGGGAGTGGGCCCCAGCATTTT. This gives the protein CSASRTTGSGPQHF.

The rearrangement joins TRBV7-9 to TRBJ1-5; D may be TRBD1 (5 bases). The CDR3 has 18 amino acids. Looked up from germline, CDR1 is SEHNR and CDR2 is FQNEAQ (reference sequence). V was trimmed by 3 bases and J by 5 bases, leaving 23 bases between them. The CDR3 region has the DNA TGTGCCAGCAGCTTCTATATACTGGGCGGGGACCCCCATCAGCCCCAGCATTTT. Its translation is CASSFYILGGDPHQPQHF.

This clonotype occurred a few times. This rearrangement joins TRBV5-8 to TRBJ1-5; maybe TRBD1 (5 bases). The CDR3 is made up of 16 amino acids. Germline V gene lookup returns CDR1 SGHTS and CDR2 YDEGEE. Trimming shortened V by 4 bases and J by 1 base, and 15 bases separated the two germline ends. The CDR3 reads CASSKPGPRSNQPQHF. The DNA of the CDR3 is TGTGCCAGCAGCAAACCGGGACCGAGGAGCAATCAGCCCCAGCATTTT.

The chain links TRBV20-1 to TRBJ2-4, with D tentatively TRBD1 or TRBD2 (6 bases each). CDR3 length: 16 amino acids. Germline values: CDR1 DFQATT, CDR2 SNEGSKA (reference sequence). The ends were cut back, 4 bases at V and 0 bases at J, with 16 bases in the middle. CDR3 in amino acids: CSATRGGPGAKNIQYF. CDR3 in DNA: TGCAGTGCTACCCGTGGGGGGCCCGGAGCCAAAAACATTCAGTACTTC.

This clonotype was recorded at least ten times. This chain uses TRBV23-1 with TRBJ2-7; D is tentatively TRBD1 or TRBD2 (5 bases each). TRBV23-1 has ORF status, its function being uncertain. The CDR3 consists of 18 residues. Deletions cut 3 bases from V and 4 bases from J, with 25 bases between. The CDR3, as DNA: TGCGCCAGCAGTCAGGGACCGCCCCCTCGGCGTTCTCCGTACGAGCAGTACTTC. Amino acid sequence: CASSQGPPPRRSPYEQYF.

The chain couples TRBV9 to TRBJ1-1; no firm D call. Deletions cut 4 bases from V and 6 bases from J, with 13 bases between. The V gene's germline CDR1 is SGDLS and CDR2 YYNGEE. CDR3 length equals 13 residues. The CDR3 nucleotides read TGTGCCAGCAGCCTTGGGCTCGCTCCTGAAGCTTTCTTT. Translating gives CASSLGLAPEAFF.

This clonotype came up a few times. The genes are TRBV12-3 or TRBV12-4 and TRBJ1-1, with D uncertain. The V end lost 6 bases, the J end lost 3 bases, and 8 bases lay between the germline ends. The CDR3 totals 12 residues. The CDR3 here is CASSPIYTEAFF. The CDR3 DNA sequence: TGTGCCAGCAGCCCCATTTACACTGAAGCTTTCTTT.

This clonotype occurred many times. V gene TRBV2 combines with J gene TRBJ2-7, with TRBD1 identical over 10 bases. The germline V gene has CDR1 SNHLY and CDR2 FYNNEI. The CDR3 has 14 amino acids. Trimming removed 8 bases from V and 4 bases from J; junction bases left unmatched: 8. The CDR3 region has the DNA TGTGCCAGCTCACCGACAGGGGGCACGTACGAGCAGTACTTC. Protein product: CASSPTGGTYEQYF.

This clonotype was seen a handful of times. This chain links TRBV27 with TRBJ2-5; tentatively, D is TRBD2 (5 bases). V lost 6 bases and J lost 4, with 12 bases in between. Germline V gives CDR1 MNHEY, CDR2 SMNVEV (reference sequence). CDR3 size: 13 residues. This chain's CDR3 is CASRDFLSETQYF. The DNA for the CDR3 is TGTGCCAGCAGGGACTTTTTATCAGAGACCCAGTACTTC.

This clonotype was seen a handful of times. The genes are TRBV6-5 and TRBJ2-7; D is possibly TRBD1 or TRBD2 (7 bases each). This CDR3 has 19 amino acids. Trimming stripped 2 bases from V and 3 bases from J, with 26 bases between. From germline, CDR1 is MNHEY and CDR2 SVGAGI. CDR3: CASSYQGGAADRLIYEQYF. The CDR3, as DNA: TGTGCCAGCAGTTACCAGGGGGGGGCGGCGGACAGACTTATCTACGAGCAGTACTTC.

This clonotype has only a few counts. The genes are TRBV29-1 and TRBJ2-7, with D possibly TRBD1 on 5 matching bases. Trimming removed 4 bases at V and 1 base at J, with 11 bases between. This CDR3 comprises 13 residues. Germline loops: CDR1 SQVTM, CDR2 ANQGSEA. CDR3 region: CSVVPDTSYEQYF. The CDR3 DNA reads TGCAGCGTTGTCCCGGACACGTCCTACGAGCAGTACTTC.

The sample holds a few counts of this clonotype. The CDR3 nucleotides are TGTGCCAGCAGTAAAGTGACATTAACCTACGAGCAGTACTTC. This gives the protein CASSKVTLTYEQYF. V gene TRBV2 combines with J gene TRBJ2-7; D unresolved. Germline assignment: CDR1 SNHLY and CDR2 FYNNEI. The V end was cut by 5 bases, the J end by 2 bases, with 13 bases between. This CDR3 has 14 amino acids.